Shown below are 20 T cell receptor beta chains from a single sample sequenced in a study of blood T cell repertoires in COVID-19. Clones were sequenced by immunoSEQ multiplex PCR, and TCRdb holds only the in-frame ones, with some missing. The sample carries some 58,000 clones, 80% to 90% recorded once. Sample: peripheral blood. The origin of the receptors is a middle-aged man with acute or convalescent COVID-19.

This chain joins TRBV4-1 and TRBJ2-5; 12 bases map to TRBD1. This CDR3 has 17 residues. After removal of 3 bases from V and 4 bases from J, the junction contained 9 bases not matched to a gene. Germline CDR1 is MGHRA and CDR2 is YSYEKL. The CDR3 nucleotides read TGCGCCAGCAGCCATATACCGGGACAGGGGGCCGGAGAGACCCAGTACTTC. Protein: CASSHIPGQGAGETQYF.

The chain links TRBV5-1 to TRBJ1-1, with 7 bases matching TRBD1. CDR1 is SGHRS and CDR2 is YFSETQ in the germline V gene. Losses at the gene ends were 10 bases for V and 2 bases for J; bases not matched to a gene: 23. CDR3 length: 18 residues. CDR3 sequence: CASRNRPATQGPNTEAFF. The CDR3, as DNA: TGCGCCTCCCGCAACCGACCGGCCACACAGGGGCCTAACACTGAAGCTTTCTTT.

This clone was picked up one time. The chain uses TRBV4-1 and TRBJ2-3; possible D gene TRBD1, 5 bases. CDR1 MGHRA and CDR2 YSYEKL come from the germline V gene. The V gene lost 7 bases and the J gene lost 8 bases, with 34 bases spanning the gap. The CDR3 consists of 19 residues. The CDR3 bases are TGCGCCAGCAAGGGCTCTACCCACCTCGTTGGGGCGGCGTTAGGTACGCAGTATTTT. This codes for CASKGSTHLVGAALGTQYF.

The chain has TRBV24-1 and TRBJ1-1, with D unclear. CDR1 and CDR2 (germline): KGHDR, SFDVKD. The CDR3 loop spans 16 amino acids. The V and J ends lost 2 bases and 1 base respectively, with 13 bases between them. The CDR3 nucleotides are TGTGCCACCAGTGATTCGACTACATCCGGGAACACTGAAGCTTTCTTT. Translation gives CATSDSTTSGNTEAFF.

V gene TRBV10-3 combines with J gene TRBJ1-3, with D unclear. The CDR3 loop spans 16 amino acids. V was pared by 0 bases and J by 2 bases, with 11 bases between. Germline values: CDR1 ENHRY, CDR2 SYGVKD. Here the CDR3 DNA reads TGTGCCATCAGTGAGTCGACCGGGAACCCTGGAAACACCATATATTTT. Residues: CAISESTGNPGNTIYF.

This chain connects TRBV12-5 to TRBJ2-7, with 10 bases that match TRBD1. Unmatched junction bases numbered 8, after V lost 0 bases and J lost 0 bases. Germline CDR1 LGHNT, CDR2 FRNRAP. The length of the CDR3 is 18 residues. CDR3 region: CASGLVLVGQGGSYEQYF. In DNA, the CDR3 is TGTGCTAGTGGTTTGGTACTTGTCGGACAGGGGGGCTCCTACGAGCAGTACTTC. Filled out from reference TRBV12-5 and TRBJ2-7, the complete variable domain reads DARVTQTPRHKVTEMGQEVTMRCQPILGHNTVFWYRQTMMQGLELLAYFRNRAPLDDSGMPKDRFSAEMPDATLATLKIQPSEPRDSAVYFCASGLVLVGQGGSYEQYFGPGTRLTVT.

The rearrangement links TRBV6-6 to TRBJ2-7, with 7 bases identical to TRBD2. Germline CDR1 and CDR2: MNHNY and SVGAGI (reference sequence). The CDR3 totals 14 residues. Trimming cost V 2 bases and J 5 bases; bases outside gene matches: 6. The CDR3 region has the DNA TGTGCCAGCAGTTACGCAGGGAGGGGTGACGAGCAGTACTTC. This gives the protein CASSYAGRGDEQYF.

The chain employs TRBV5-1 and TRBJ1-2; no firm D call. Deletions cut 0 bases from V and 8 bases from J, with 8 bases between. The CDR3 runs to 12 residues. Germline V lookup: CDR1 SGHRS, CDR2 YFSETQ. DNA for the CDR3: TGCGCCAGCAGCTTGGATACTGTAGGCTACACCTTC. Translated, it gives CASSLDTVGYTF.

The genes are TRBV24-1 and TRBJ2-3, with D perhaps TRBD1 (6 bases). The V gene's germline CDR1 is KGHDR and CDR2 SFDVKD. The CDR3 covers 14 residues. Trimming took off 2 bases at V and 4 bases at J, with 9 bases between the two ends. CDR3 sequence: CATSDWTVSDTQYF. In DNA, the CDR3 is TGTGCCACCAGTGATTGGACAGTATCAGATACGCAGTATTTT.

The count of this clone is one. The V call is TRBV7-9, the J call TRBJ2-4, with 8 bases fitting TRBD1. The CDR3 contains 16 residues. Per the germline V gene, CDR1 is SEHNR and CDR2 is FQNEAQ (reference sequence). V lost 3 bases to trimming and J lost 0 bases; unmatched junction nucleotides: 4. CDR3 residues: CASSFQTGVAKNIQYF. CDR3 in DNA: TGTGCCAGCAGCTTTCAGACAGGGGTAGCCAAAAACATTCAGTACTTC. The variable domain in full, with the rest retrieved from reference TRBV7-9 and TRBJ2-4, is DTGVSQNPRHKITKRGQNVTFRCDPISEHNRLYWYRQTLGQGPEFLTYFQNEAQLEKSRLLSDRFSAERPKGSFSTLEIQRTEQGDSAMYLCASSFQTGVAKNIQYFGAGTRLSVL.

This clone has only one observation. J is TRBJ2-3 and V is TRBV18; D uncertain. Trimming left V 6 bases short and J 2 bases short, with 12 bases between. This CDR3 has 14 residues. Per the germline V gene, CDR1 is KGHSH and CDR2 is LQKENI. The CDR3 bases are TGTGCCAGCTCCGTGACAAGCCTCACAGATACGCAGTATTTT. Protein sequence: CASSVTSLTDTQYF.

This clone has more than one count but fewer than ten. This chain joins TRBV25-1 and TRBJ2-2; 13 bases align to TRBD2. The CDR3 covers 18 residues. V shed 3 bases, J shed 1 base, and the junction held 5 bases outside the gene matches. The germline V gene encodes CDR1 MGHDK and CDR2 SYGVNS. The CDR3 loop is CASSEGTSGARNTGELFF. For the CDR3, the DNA is TGTGCCAGCAGTGAGGGGACTAGCGGGGCCCGGAACACCGGGGAGCTGTTTTTT.

Comments on this clone: Other nucleotide sequences from this sample produce the same CDR3. The chain is built from TRBV19 and TRBJ1-1; D unresolved. The ends were cut back, 1 base at V and 1 base at J, with 10 bases in the middle. CDR1 is LNHDA and CDR2 is SQIVND in the germline V gene (reference sequence). The CDR3 covers 15 residues. The DNA for the CDR3 is TGTGCCAGTAGTATAGTGGCGGGTGGGAACACTGAAGCTTTCTTT. This sequence encodes CASSIVAGGNTEAFF.

This sequence joins TRBV18 and TRBJ2-1, with D possibly TRBD1 on 7 matching bases. Between the trimmed V and J ends, which lost 3 bases and 15 bases, there was a span of 15 bases. CDR3 size: 12 residues. The V gene's germline CDR1 is KGHSH and CDR2 LQKENI. The CDR3 bases are TGTGCCAGCTCACCTGTGGCGGGACAGTTGTTCTTC. The encoded protein is CASSPVAGQLFF.

The rearrangement joins TRBV5-1 to TRBJ1-2; 9 bases are a match to TRBD1. CDR1 and CDR2 (germline): SGHRS, YFSETQ. This CDR3 region has 15 residues. Trimming cost V 0 bases and J 1 base; bases outside gene matches: 1. CDR3 protein: CASSLGGQGNYGYTF. The DNA of the CDR3 is TGCGCCAGCAGCTTGGGGGGACAGGGTAACTATGGCTACACCTTC.

This rearrangement joins TRBV4-1 to TRBJ2-3; 9 nucleotides line up with TRBD1. The CDR3 is made up of 15 amino acids. Germline lookup yields CDR1 MGHRA and CDR2 YSYEKL. J gave up 9 bases and V 1 base, and 8 bases lay outside the gene matches. The CDR3 DNA sequence: TGCGCCAGCAGCCAAGGGGACAGGGATATTGAAACGCAGTATTTT. Translating gives CASSQGDRDIETQYF.

The chain combines TRBV9 with TRBJ1-3, with a possible D match to TRBD1 (5 bases). This CDR3 is built from 15 residues. CDR1 and CDR2 (germline): SGDLS, YYNGEE. Trimming took off 3 bases at V and 2 bases at J, with 12 bases between the two ends. The CDR3 region has the DNA TGTGCCAGCAGCGGAAGGGGAACAACTGGAAACACCATATATTTT. It translates to CASSGRGTTGNTIYF.

This clone was detected only once. CDR3 residues: CASSYRQGSTEAFF. CDR3 coding DNA: TGTGCCAGCAGTTATAGACAGGGCTCCACTGAAGCTTTCTTT. The rearrangement uses TRBV6-6 and TRBJ1-1, with TRBD1 matching over 7 bases. The CDR3 has 14 residues. V shed 3 bases, J shed 4 bases, and the junction held 5 bases outside the gene matches. CDR1 and CDR2 (germline): MNHNY, SVGAGI (reference sequence).

For the CDR3, the DNA is TGTGCCAGCAGTGGAGGGCACGGCTACACCTTC. This codes for CASSGGHGYTF. V usage is TRBV25-1 and J usage is TRBJ1-2, with no clear D. Germline CDR1 is MGHDK and CDR2 is SYGVNS. The CDR3 consists of 11 residues. The ends were cut back, 4 bases at V and 8 bases at J, with 8 bases in the middle.

CDR3 sequence (DNA): TGTGCCAGCAGTGAAGCGACAGGGTGGGCCCTCCACTTT. It translates to CASSEATGWALHF. V gene TRBV6-1 combines with J gene TRBJ1-6, with TRBD1 matching 7 bases. The CDR3 contains 13 residues. V dropped 0 bases and J dropped 14; count of bases not matched to a gene: 4. The germline gives CDR1 MNHNS, CDR2 SASEGT.